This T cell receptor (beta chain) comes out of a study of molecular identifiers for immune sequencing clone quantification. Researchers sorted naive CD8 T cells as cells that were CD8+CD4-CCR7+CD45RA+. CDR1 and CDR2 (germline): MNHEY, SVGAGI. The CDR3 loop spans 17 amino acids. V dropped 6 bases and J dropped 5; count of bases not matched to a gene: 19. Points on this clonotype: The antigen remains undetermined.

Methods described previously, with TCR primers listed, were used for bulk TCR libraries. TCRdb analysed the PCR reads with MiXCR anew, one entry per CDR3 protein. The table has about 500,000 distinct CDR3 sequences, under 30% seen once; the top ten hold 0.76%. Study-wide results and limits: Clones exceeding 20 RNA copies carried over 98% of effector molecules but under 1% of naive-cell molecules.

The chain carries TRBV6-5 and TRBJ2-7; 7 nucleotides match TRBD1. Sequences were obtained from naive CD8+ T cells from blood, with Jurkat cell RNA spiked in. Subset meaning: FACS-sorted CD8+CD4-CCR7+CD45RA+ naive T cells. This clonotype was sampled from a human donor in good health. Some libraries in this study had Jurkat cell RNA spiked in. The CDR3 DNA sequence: TGTGCCAGCAGCAGAAGAAACCGACAGGGTAATGTCGACGAGCAGTACTTC. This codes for CASSRRNRQGNVDEQYF.